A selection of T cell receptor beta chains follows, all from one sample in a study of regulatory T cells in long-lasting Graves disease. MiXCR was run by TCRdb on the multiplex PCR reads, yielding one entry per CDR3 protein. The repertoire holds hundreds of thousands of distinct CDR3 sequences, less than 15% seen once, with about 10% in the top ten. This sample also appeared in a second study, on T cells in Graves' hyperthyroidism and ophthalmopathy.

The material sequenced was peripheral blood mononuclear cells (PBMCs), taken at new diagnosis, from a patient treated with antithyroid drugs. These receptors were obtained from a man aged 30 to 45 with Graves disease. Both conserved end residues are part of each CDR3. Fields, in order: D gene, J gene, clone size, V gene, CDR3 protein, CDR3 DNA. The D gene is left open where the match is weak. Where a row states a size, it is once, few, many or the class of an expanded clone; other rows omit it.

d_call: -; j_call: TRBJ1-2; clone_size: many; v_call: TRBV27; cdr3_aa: CASSYVGGANYGYTF; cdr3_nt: TGTGCCAGCAGTTACGTAGGCGGAGCTAACTATGGCTACACCTTC
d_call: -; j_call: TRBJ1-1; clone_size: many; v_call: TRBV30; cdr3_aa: CAWSYTLNTEAFF; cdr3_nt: TGTGCCTGGAGTTATACACTGAACACTGAAGCTTTCTTT
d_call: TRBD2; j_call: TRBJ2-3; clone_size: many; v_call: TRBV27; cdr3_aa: CASKGTRSTDTQYF; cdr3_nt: TGTGCCAGCAAGGGGACTAGAAGCACAGATACGCAGTATTTT
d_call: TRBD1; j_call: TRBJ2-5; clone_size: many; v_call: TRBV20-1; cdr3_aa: CSARGLKETQYF; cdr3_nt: TGCAGTGCCAGGGGGCTGAAAGAGACCCAGTACTTC
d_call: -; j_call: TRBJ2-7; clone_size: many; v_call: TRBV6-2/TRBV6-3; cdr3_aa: CASNPRRVANSYEQYF; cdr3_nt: TGTGCCAGCAACCCCCGCAGGGTCGCGAACTCCTACGAGCAGTACTTC
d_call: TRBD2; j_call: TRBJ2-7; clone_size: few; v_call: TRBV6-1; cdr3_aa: CASSETSGRAFSSYEQYF; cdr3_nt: TGTGCCAGCAGTGAAACTAGCGGGAGGGCTTTCAGCTCCTACGAGCAGTACTTC
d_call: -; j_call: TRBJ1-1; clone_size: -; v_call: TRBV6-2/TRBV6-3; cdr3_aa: CASSYSGLGNTEAFF; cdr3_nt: TGTGCCAGCAGTTACTCAGGGTTGGGGAACACTGAAGCTTTCTTT
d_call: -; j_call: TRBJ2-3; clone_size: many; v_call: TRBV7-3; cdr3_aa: CASSVDSMPDTQYF; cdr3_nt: TGTGCCAGCAGCGTGGACTCGATGCCAGATACGCAGTATTTT
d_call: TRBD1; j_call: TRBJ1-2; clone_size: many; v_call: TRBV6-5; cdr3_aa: CASSYFDRDYGYTF; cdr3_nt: TGTGCCAGCAGTTACTTCGACAGGGATTATGGCTACACCTTC
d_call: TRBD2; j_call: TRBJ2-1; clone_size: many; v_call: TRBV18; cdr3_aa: CASSPRGLAGEEQFF; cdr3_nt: TGTGCCAGCTCACCCCGAGGACTAGCGGGAGAAGAGCAGTTCTTC
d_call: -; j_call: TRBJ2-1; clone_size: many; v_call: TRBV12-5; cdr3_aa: CASDHPRMDRDSEQFF; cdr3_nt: TGTGCTAGTGACCACCCCCGGATGGACCGTGATAGTGAGCAGTTCTTC
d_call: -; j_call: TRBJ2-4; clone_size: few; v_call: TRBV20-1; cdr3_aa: CRPLPRTPMDLFAENIQYF; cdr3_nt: TGCAGGCCCCTGCCCAGGACTCCGATGGATTTGTTTGCGGAAAACATTCAGTACTTC
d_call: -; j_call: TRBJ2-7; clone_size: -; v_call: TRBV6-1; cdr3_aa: CASSSLAGQTPSYEQYF; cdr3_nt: TGTGCCAGCAGCTCCCTAGCCGGGCAAACGCCCTCCTACGAGCAGTACTTC
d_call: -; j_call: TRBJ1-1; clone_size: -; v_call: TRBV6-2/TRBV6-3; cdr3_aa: CASIGAINTEAFF; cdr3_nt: TGTGCCAGCATCGGGGCCATTAACACTGAAGCTTTCTTT
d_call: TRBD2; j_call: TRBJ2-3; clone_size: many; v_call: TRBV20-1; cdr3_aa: CSAKTSGFTDTQYF; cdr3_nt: TGCAGTGCTAAGACTAGCGGGTTCACAGATACGCAGTATTTT
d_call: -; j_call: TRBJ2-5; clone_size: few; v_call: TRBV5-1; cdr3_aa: CASSSNTAETQYF; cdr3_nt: TGCGCCAGCAGCTCGAACACGGCGGAGACCCAGTACTTC
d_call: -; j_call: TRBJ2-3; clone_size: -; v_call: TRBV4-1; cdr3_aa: CASSQPWGARDTQYF; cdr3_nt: TGCGCCAGCAGCCAACCCTGGGGGGCCAGGGATACGCAGTATTTT
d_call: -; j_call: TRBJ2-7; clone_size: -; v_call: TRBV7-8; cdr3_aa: CASSSPGVYEQYF; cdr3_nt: TGTGCCAGCAGCTCTCCAGGGGTTTATGAGCAGTACTTC
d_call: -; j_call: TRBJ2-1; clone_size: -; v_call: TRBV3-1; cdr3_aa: CASSRPGFPATNEQFF; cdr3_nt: TGTGCCAGCAGCCGGCCCGGCTTTCCCGCGACCAATGAGCAGTTCTTC
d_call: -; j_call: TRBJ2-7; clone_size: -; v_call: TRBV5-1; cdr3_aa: CASRLEQGNSYEQYF; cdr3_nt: TGCGCCAGCAGACTCGAACAGGGTAACTCCTACGAGCAGTACTTC
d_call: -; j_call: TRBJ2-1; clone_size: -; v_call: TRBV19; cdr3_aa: CASSITASANEQFF; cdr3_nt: TGTGCCAGTAGTATAACGGCTAGCGCCAATGAGCAGTTCTTC
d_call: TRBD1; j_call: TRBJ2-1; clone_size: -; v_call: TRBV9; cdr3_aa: CATSTGGESYNEQFF; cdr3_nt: TGTGCCACTAGCACAGGGGGCGAATCCTACAATGAGCAGTTCTTC
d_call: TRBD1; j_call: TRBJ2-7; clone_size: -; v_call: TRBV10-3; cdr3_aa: CAVGSGTGGNEQYF; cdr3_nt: TGTGCCGTCGGCTCCGGGACAGGGGGGAACGAGCAGTACTTC
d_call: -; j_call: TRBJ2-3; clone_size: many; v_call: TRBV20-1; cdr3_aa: CSARLAPTDTQYF; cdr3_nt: TGCAGTGCTAGACTAGCCCCCACAGATACGCAGTATTTT
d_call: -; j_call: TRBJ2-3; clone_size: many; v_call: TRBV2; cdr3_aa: CASSERYTQYF; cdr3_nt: TGTGCCAGCAGTGAAAGGTATACGCAGTATTTT
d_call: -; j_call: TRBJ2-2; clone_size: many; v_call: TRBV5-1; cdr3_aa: CASSGGQRPNTGELFF; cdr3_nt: TGCGCCAGCAGCGGTGGACAGCGCCCGAACACCGGGGAGCTGTTTTTT
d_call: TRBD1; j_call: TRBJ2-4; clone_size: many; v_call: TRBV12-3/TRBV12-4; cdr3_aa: CASSSRDREKVAKNIQYF; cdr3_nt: TGTGCCAGCAGTTCCCGGGACAGGGAAAAAGTAGCCAAAAACATTCAGTACTTC
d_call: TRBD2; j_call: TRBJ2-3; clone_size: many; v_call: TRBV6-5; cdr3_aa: CASSYTPLAGGPDTQYF; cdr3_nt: TGTGCCAGCAGTTACACTCCGCTAGCGGGAGGGCCTGATACGCAGTATTTT
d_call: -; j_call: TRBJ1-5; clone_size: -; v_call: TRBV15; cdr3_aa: CATSRGTGWQPQHF; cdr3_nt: TGTGCCACCAGCAGAGGAACAGGGTGGCAGCCCCAGCATTTT
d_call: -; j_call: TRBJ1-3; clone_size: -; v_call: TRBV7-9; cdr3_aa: CASSETAVGSGNTIYF; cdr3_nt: TGTGCCAGCAGCGAGACGGCGGTAGGCTCTGGAAACACCATATATTTT
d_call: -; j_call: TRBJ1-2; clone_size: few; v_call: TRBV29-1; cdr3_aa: CSVDNVSAGEGYGYTF; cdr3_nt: TGCAGCGTTGATAATGTGTCAGCCGGAGAGGGCTATGGCTACACCTTC
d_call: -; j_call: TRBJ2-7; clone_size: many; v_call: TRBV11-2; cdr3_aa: CASSFAPSVYEQYF; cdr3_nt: TGTGCCAGCAGCTTCGCCCCGAGCGTATACGAGCAGTACTTC
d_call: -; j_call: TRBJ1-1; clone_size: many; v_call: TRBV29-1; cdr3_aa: CSVDWGDTEAFF; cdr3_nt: TGCAGCGTTGACTGGGGAGACACTGAAGCTTTCTTT
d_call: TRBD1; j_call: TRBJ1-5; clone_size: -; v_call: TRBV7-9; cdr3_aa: CASSFTRDRENQPQHF; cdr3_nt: TGTGCCAGCAGCTTTACCCGGGACAGGGAGAATCAGCCCCAGCATTTT
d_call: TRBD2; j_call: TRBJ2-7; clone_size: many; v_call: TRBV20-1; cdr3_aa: CSALSSGSYEQYF; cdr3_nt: TGCAGTGCCCTCTCTAGCGGGAGCTACGAGCAGTACTTC
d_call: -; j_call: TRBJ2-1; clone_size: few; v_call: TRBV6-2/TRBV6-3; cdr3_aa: CASSPSPRSYNEQFF; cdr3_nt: TGTGCCAGCAGTCCGTCACCGCGCTCCTACAATGAGCAGTTCTTC
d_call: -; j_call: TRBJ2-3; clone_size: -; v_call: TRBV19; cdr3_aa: CASSIGGGSDTQYF; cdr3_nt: TGTGCCAGTAGTATAGGGGGTGGGTCAGATACGCAGTATTTT
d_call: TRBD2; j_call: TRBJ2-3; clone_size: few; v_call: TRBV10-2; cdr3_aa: CASSTPLLAGGRADTQYF; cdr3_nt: TGCGCCAGCAGTACCCCCCTACTAGCGGGAGGGAGGGCAGATACGCAGTATTTT
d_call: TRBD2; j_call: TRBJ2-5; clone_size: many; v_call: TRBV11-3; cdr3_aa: CASSPSSGMETQYF; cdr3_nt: TGTGCCAGCAGCCCGTCGAGCGGGATGGAGACCCAGTACTTC
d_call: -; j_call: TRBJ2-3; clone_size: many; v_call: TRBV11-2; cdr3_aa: CASSPRRDTQYF; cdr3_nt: TGTGCCAGCAGCCCGCGGCGAGATACGCAGTATTTT
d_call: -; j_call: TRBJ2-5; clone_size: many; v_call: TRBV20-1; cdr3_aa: CSAPRTGSQETQYF; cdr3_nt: TGCAGTGCTCCACGTACTGGCAGCCAAGAGACCCAGTACTTC
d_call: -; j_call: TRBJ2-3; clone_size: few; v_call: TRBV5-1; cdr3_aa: CASSLRAGRTDTQYF; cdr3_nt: TGCGCCAGCAGCTTGCGGGCGGGACGCACAGATACGCAGTATTTT
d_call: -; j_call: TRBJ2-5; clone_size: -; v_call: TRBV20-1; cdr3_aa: CSARGPRPGLETQYF; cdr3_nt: TGCAGTGCTAGGGGGCCTCGCCCGGGGTTGGAGACCCAGTACTTC
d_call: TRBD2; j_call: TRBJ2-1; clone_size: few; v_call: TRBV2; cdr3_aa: CASRGLALSRGDEQFF; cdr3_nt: TGTGCCAGCAGAGGACTAGCGCTATCGAGGGGGGATGAGCAGTTCTTC
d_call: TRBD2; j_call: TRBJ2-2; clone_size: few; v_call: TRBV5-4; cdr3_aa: CASSLAGLSGGELFF; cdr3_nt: TGTGCCAGCAGTTTGGCGGGACTATCCGGCGGGGAGCTGTTTTTT
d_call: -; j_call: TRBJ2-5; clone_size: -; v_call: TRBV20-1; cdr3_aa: CSASNSQETQYF; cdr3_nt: TGCAGTGCTAGCAACAGCCAAGAGACCCAGTACTTC
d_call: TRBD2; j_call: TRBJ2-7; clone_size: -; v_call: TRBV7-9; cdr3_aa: CASSSGLAGVRYEQYF; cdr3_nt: TGTGCCAGCAGCTCCGGACTAGCGGGAGTCCGATACGAGCAGTACTTC
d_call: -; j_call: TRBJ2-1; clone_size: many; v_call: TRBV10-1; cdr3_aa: CASSDHEVSQGGNEQFF; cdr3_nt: TGCGCCAGCAGTGACCACGAGGTGAGCCAGGGCGGCAATGAGCAGTTCTTC
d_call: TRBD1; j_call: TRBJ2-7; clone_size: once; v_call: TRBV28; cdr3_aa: CASSGPGQGSYEQYF; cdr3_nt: TGTGCCAGCAGTGGACCGGGACAGGGCTCCTACGAGCAGTACTTC
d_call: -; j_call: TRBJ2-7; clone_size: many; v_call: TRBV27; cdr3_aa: CASSLSSSLIHEQYF; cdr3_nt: TGTGCCAGCAGTTTATCTTCTAGTTTGATCCACGAGCAGTACTTC
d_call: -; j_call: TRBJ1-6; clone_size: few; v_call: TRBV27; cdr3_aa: CARHTGQRDSPLHF; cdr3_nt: TGTGCCAGGCATACCGGGCAGAGAGATTCACCCCTCCACTTT
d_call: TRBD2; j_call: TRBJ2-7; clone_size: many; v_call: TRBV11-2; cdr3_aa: CASSPAGLAGGIEQYF; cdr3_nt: TGTGCCAGCAGCCCCGCTGGTCTAGCGGGAGGGATCGAGCAGTACTTC
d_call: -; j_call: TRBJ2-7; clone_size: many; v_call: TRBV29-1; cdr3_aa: CSALGGQLPTYEQYF; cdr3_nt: TGCAGCGCCCTAGGCGGACAACTACCTACCTACGAGCAGTACTTC
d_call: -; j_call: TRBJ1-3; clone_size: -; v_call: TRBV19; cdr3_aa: CASHLSSGNTIYF; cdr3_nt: TGTGCCAGTCACCTAAGCTCTGGAAACACCATATATTTT
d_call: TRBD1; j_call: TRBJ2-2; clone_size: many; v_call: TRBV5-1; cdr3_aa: CASRMQGQGAGTGELFF; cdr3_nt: TGCGCCAGCAGAATGCAGGGACAGGGAGCCGGCACCGGGGAGCTGTTTTTT